This T cell receptor (beta chain) was obtained from a study of radiotherapy plus CTLA-4 blockade in lung cancer. On the study more broadly: Among enrolled patients, less than 20% responded and 31% achieved disease control. Findings and limits, study-wide: An expansion of tumor-derived TCR clones occurred in blood after radiotherapy plus ipilimumab.

Trimming took 2 bases from V and 3 from J, leaving 8 bases between them. Germline V gene data show CDR1 as KGHSH and CDR2 as LQKENI. This CDR3 has 14 amino acids. Produced via immunoSEQ multiplex PCR; TCRdb's table is partial and in-frame only. The data contain roughly 88,000 clones, about 83% of them singletons. As for this clone: Its antigen is not known.

The V and J genes are TRBV18 and TRBJ1-3, with D uncertain. The receptor's source is a human donor with non-small cell lung cancer who had stable disease on radiotherapy plus ipilimumab. This material consisted of peripheral blood, taken from a patient treated with radiotherapy plus ipilimumab. As DNA, the CDR3 is TGTGCCAGCTCACCAGGGCAGAGTGGAAACACCATATATTTT. As protein: CASSPGQSGNTIYF.